Below are 18 T cell receptor beta chains sequenced from a single sample in a study of beta chain features in type 1 diabetes (dated by TCRdb to the late 2010s). The library was generated by the immunoSEQ multiplex PCR assay. The High Capacity cDNA Reverse Transcription Kit was used to reverse transcribe all of the isolated RNA, meaning that expressed TCRB transcripts were what got sequenced. Drawn from immuneACCESS, this table holds only the in-frame rearrangements with V and J called that TCRdb kept. Clones are partly lost; checked studies trace under half to an unresolved V gene and leave the rest unexplained. This sample comprises more than 300,000 clones, less than 9.5% of them detected only once. The ten largest clones add up to 0.44% of the sample. The sequenced sample consisted of central memory CD4+ T cells from blood. Receptors were obtained from a woman in her late teens or twenties in good health.

The table lists this clone with a few counts. The V and J genes are TRBV7-2 and TRBJ2-3, with TRBD2 matching over 9 bases. CDR3 size: 19 residues. V dropped 1 base and J dropped 8; count of bases not matched to a gene: 19. Germline CDR1 is SGHTA and CDR2 is FQGNSA. The CDR3 loop reads CASSLDVVYGSGRAGTQYF. The CDR3 coding sequence is TGTGCCAGCAGCTTAGATGTGGTGTACGGTAGCGGGAGAGCCGGTACGCAGTATTTT. Supplemented by reference TRBV7-2 and TRBJ2-3, the full variable domain reads GAGVSQSPSNKVTEKGKDVELRCDPISGHTALYWYRQSLGQGLEFLIYFQGNSAPDKSGLPSDRFSAERTGGSVSTLTIQRTQQEDSAVYLCASSLDVVYGSGRAGTQYFGPGTRLTVL.

The CDR3 here is CSVRTDTNYGYTF. CDR3 coding DNA: TGCAGCGTACGGACCGATACTAACTATGGCTACACCTTC. The gene calls are TRBV29-1 and TRBJ1-2; D is undetermined. CDR1 and CDR2 (germline): SQVTM, ANQGSEA. Trimming pared 6 bases from V and 0 bases from J, leaving 11 bases between. The CDR3 runs to 13 residues.

The chain recombines TRBV18 with TRBJ2-7; D may correspond to TRBD1 or TRBD2 (5 bases each). V was pared by 3 bases and J by 6 bases, with 15 bases between. CDR3 size: 14 residues. Germline V gives CDR1 KGHSH, CDR2 LQKENI. CDR3 region: CASSPPYGTREQYF. CDR3 nucleotides: TGTGCCAGCTCACCTCCTTACGGGACCCGCGAGCAGTACTTC.

This clone has a handful of counts. The rearrangement links TRBV7-9 to TRBJ1-1; D gene uncertain. Trimming removed 5 bases at V and 4 bases at J, with 11 bases between. The CDR3 has 13 amino acids. CDR1 is SEHNR, CDR2 FQNEAQ, per germline (reference sequence). CDR3 nucleotide sequence: TGTGCCAGCAGCCAAATAATCGGCACTGAAGCTTTCTTT. Its protein product is CASSQIIGTEAFF.

This clone was counted many times. The CDR3 nucleotides are TGTGCCAGCAGCTTGGGACTAGCGGGAGGAGTGGATACGCAGTATTTT. Amino acid sequence: CASSLGLAGGVDTQYF. V usage is TRBV7-9 and J usage is TRBJ2-3, with 15 bases lining up with TRBD2. The ends lost 3 bases at V and 6 bases at J; junction bases unmatched: 4. The CDR3 contains 16 residues. Looked up from germline, CDR1 is SEHNR and CDR2 is FQNEAQ (reference sequence).

This clone was found a few times. The V and J genes are TRBV18 and TRBJ1-2; D may be TRBD1 (6 bases). Looked up from germline, CDR1 is KGHSH and CDR2 is LQKENI. The CDR3 loop spans 11 amino acids. The V and J ends lost 4 bases and 8 bases respectively, with 8 bases between them. The CDR3 spells CASSLDRGYTF. CDR3 DNA sequence: TGTGCCAGCTCACTCGACAGGGGCTACACCTTC.

This chain joins TRBV2 and TRBJ1-1; D is unresolved. Germline lookup yields CDR1 SNHLY and CDR2 FYNNEI. Trimming removed 4 bases from V and 1 base from J, with 10 bases in between. The CDR3 runs 14 residues. CDR3 loop: CASSVQRGNTEAFF. The CDR3, as DNA: TGTGCCAGCAGTGTACAAAGAGGGAACACTGAAGCTTTCTTT.

This clone has at least ten counts. The V and J genes are TRBV13 and TRBJ2-5, with D hard to call. Germline CDR1 PRHDT, CDR2 FYEKMQ (reference sequence). The CDR3 has 13 residues. V was shortened by 5 bases and J by 0 bases, with 7 bases between the two germline ends. The CDR3 DNA is TGTGCCAGCAGCACGTGGAACCAAGAGACCCAGTACTTC. Its protein product is CASSTWNQETQYF.

This clone came up a few times. A junction boundary mismatches the germline segment, possibly from a read error. V gene TRBV7-2 combines with J gene TRBJ2-1; the D is unclear. CDR1 is SGHTA and CDR2 is FQGNSA in the germline V gene. The CDR3 consists of 13 residues. CDR3 coding DNA: TGTGCCAGCAGTTTAGATTTCTACAATGAGCAGTTCTTC. This translates into CASSLDFYNEQFF.

The genes are TRBV5-1 and TRBJ2-2, with a weak D call TRBD1 (6 bases). CDR1 SGHRS and CDR2 YFSETQ come from the germline V gene. The CDR3 contains 14 residues. Trimming left V 5 bases short and J 0 bases short, with 8 bases between. CDR3 protein: CASRWDTNTGELFF. The DNA for the CDR3 is TGCGCCAGCAGGTGGGACACGAACACCGGGGAGCTGTTTTTT.

The sample holds many counts of this clone. The rearrangement joins TRBV10-3 to TRBJ1-1; no reliable D call. V shed 0 bases and J shed 6 bases, with 11 bases lying between them. CDR1 and CDR2 (germline): ENHRY, SYGVKD. The CDR3 has 14 residues. CDR3 amino acids: CAISESGRPAEAFF. CDR3 DNA sequence: TGTGCCATCAGTGAGTCAGGACGGCCGGCTGAAGCTTTCTTT.

V is TRBV5-1 and J is TRBJ1-4; the D is unclear. The V gene's germline CDR1 is SGHRS and CDR2 YFSETQ. The CDR3 covers 14 residues. Trimming cost V 3 bases and J 1 base, with 7 bases left between them. The CDR3 loop is CASSSGGTNEKLFF. Here the CDR3 DNA reads TGCGCCAGCAGCTCGGGAGGAACTAATGAAAAACTGTTTTTT. Looking up the rest from reference TRBV5-1 and TRBJ1-4 gives the full variable domain: KAGVTQTPRYLIKTRGQQVTLSCSPISGHRSVSWYQQTPGQGLQFLFEYFSETQRNKGNFPGRFSGRQFSNSRSEMNVSTLELGDSALYLCASSSGGTNEKLFFGSGTQLSVL.

The chain joins TRBV7-8 to TRBJ2-7; either TRBD1 or TRBD2 may fit D (6 bases each). Trimming removed 0 bases at V and 4 bases at J, with 10 bases between. The CDR3 runs 14 residues. Germline assignment: CDR1 SGHVS and CDR2 FQNEAQ. CDR3 DNA: TGTGCCAGCAGCTTAGCCGGGGGCAGGTACGAGCAGTACTTC. Protein product: CASSLAGGRYEQYF.

V gene TRBV18 combines with J gene TRBJ2-3, with D tentatively TRBD1 (5 bases). The V gene lost 0 bases and the J gene lost 6 bases, with 13 bases spanning the gap. The CDR3 consists of 15 residues. CDR1 and CDR2 (germline): KGHSH, LQKENI. The CDR3 DNA reads TGTGCCAGCTCACCACCGGTCAGGGCTTTGGATACGCAGTATTTT. The encoded protein is CASSPPVRALDTQYF.

This clone was seen only a few times. The gene calls are TRBV19 and TRBJ2-1; 11 bases map to TRBD2. Germline lookup yields CDR1 LNHDA and CDR2 SQIVND (reference sequence). Trimming removed 5 bases from V and 8 bases from J; junction bases left unmatched: 2. The CDR3 contains 13 residues. The CDR3 sequence: CASSGTSGDEQFF. As DNA, the CDR3 is TGTGCCAGTAGTGGGACTAGCGGCGATGAGCAGTTCTTC.

The genes are TRBV19 and TRBJ1-2; no definite D call. This CDR3 comprises 13 residues. Trimming took 3 bases from V and 4 from J, leaving 9 bases between them. Germline V gene lookup returns CDR1 LNHDA and CDR2 SQIVND (reference sequence). Here the CDR3 DNA reads TGTGCCAGTAGTATGTGGCAGTCCTATGGCTACACCTTC. Amino acids: CASSMWQSYGYTF.

This clone was seen a few times. The chain uses TRBV27 and TRBJ2-5, with D possibly TRBD2 on 5 matching bases. The DNA matches TRBJ2-7 better at its end, which makes the J call doubtful. The CDR3 covers 15 residues. Germline V gene data show CDR1 as MNHEY and CDR2 as SMNVEV (reference sequence). CDR3 nucleotides: TGTGCCAGCAGTTTTGAGGCGGGCCTTACCTACGAGCAGTACTTC. Translation gives CASSFEAGLTYEQYF.

This clone was picked up a small number of times. The chain links TRBV29-1 to TRBJ2-1; 8 positions match TRBD2. V lost 6 bases, J lost 6 bases, and 4 bases stayed unmatched. The V gene's germline CDR1 is SQVTM and CDR2 ANQGSEA. There are 12 residues in the CDR3. This chain's CDR3 is CSVGLASNEQFF. CDR3 bases: TGCAGCGTCGGACTAGCATCCAATGAGCAGTTCTTC.